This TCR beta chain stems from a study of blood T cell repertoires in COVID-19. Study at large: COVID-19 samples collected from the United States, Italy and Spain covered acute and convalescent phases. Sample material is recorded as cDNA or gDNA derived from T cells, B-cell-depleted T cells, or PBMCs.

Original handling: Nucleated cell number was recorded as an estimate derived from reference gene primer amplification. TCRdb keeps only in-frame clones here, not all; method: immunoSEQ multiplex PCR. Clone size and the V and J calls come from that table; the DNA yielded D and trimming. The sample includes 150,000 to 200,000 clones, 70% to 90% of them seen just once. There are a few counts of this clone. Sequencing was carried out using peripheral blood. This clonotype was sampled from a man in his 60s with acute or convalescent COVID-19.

CDR3 protein: CASSQGGAGEQYF. CDR3 DNA sequence: TGTGCCAGCAGCCAGGGTGGAGCGGGGGAGCAGTACTTC. The chain has TRBV3-1 (or the pseudogene TRBV3-2) and TRBJ2-7, with TRBD2 matching 7 bases. Germline lookup yields CDR1 LGHDT and CDR2 YNNKEL (reference sequence). CDR3 length: 13 amino acids. After removal of 3 bases from V and 7 bases from J, the junction contained 6 bases not matched to a gene.